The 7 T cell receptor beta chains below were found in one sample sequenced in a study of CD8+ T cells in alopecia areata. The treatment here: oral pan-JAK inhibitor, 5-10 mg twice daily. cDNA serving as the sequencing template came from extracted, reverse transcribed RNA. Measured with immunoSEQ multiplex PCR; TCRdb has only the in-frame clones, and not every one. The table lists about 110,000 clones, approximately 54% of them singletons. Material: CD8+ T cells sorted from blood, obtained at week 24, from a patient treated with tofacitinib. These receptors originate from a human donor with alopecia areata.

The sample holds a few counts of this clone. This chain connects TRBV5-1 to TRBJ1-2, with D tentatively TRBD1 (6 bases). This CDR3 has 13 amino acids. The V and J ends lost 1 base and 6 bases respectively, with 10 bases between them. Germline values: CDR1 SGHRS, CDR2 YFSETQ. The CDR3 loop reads CASSLRGGDGYTF. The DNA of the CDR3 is TGCGCCAGCAGCTTGCGGGGGGGCGATGGCTACACCTTC.

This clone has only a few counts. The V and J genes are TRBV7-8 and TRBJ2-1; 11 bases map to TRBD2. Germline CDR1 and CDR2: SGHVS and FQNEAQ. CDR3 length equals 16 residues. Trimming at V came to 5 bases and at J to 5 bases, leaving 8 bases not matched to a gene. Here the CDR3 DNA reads TGTGCCAGCAGCCAAGATAGCGGGGGGGCACACAATGAGCAGTTCTTC. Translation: CASSQDSGGAHNEQFF.

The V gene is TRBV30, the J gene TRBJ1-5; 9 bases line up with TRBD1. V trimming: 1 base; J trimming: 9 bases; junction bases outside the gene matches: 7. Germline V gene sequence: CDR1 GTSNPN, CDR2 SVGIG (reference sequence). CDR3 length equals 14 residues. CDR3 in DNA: TGTGCCTGGAGTGCGGGACAGGGCGATCGGCCCCAGCATTTT. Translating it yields CAWSAGQGDRPQHF.

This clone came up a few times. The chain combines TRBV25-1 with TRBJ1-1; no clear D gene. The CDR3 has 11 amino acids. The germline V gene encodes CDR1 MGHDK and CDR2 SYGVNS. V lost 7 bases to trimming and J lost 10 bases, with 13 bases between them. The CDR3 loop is CASTLGWVAFF. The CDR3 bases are TGTGCCAGCACCCTAGGTTGGGTAGCTTTCTTT.

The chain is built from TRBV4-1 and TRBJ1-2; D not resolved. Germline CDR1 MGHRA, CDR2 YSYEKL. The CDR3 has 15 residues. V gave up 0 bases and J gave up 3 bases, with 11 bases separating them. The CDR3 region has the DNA TGCGCCAGCAGCCAAGACCCCGAGGCGTACTATGGCTACACCTTC. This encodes CASSQDPEAYYGYTF.

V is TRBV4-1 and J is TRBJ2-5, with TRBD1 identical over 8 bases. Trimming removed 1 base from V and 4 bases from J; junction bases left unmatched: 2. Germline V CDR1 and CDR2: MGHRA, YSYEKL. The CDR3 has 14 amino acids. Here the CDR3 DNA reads TGCGCCAGCAGCCAAGCAGGGGGCGCAGAGACCCAGTACTTC. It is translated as CASSQAGGAETQYF.

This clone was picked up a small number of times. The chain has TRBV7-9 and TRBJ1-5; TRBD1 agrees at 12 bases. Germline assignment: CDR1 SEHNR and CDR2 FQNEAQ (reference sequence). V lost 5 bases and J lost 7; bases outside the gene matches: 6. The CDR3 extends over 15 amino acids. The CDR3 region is CASSLGTGGRQPQHF. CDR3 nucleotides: TGTGCCAGCAGCCTCGGGACAGGGGGCCGACAGCCCCAGCATTTT.